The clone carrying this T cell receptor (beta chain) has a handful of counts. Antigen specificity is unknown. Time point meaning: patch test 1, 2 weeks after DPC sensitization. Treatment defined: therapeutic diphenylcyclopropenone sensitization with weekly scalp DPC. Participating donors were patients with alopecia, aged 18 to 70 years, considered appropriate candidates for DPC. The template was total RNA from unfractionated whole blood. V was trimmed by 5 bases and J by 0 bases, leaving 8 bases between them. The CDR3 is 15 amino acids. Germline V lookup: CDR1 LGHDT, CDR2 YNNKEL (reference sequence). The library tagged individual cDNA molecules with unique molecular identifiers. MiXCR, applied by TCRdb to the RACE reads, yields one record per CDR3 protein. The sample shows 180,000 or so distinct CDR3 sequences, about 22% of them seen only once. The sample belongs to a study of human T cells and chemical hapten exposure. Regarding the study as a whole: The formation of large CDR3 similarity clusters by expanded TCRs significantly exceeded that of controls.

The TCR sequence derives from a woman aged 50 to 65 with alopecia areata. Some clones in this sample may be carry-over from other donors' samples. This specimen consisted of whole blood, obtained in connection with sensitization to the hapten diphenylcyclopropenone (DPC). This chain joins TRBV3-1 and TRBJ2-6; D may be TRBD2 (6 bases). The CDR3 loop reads CASSRDSSGANVLTF. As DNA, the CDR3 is TGTGCCAGCAGCAGGGACTCCTCTGGGGCCAACGTCCTGACTTTC. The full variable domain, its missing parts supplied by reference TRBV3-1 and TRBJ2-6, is DTAVSQTPKYLVTQMGNDKSIKCEQNLGHDTMYWYKQDSKKFLKIMFSYNNKELIINETVPNRFSPKSPDKAHLNLHINSLELGDSAVYFCASSRDSSGANVLTFGAGSRLTVL.